The present entry profiles one T cell receptor (beta chain) with its context. This record comes from a study of blood T cells in healthy people across ages. The germline gives CDR1 ENHRY, CDR2 SYGVKD. There are 14 residues in the CDR3. The V and J ends lost 3 bases and 4 bases respectively, with 12 bases between them. Sample-barcoded 5' priming and a J-beta primer mix drove a second PCR of about 6 to 11 cycles. TCRdb analysed the 5' RACE reads with MiXCR anew, one entry per CDR3 protein. Of 1.2 million to 1.5 million distinct CDR3 sequences in the sample, approximately 63% were seen once. The TCR originated in a man between 18 and 35 years old in good health. This chain uses TRBV10-3 with TRBJ2-5; tentative D call: TRBD2 (6 bases). The sample consisted of blood. The CDR3 protein is CAISDVGGAETQYF. CDR3 DNA sequence: TGTGCCATCAGTGATGTTGGAGGGGCAGAGACCCAGTACTTC.